Below are 13 T cell receptor beta chains sequenced from a single sample in a study of identical twins. MiXCR was run by TCRdb on the 5' RACE reads, yielding one entry per CDR3 protein. The sample records hundreds of thousands of distinct CDR3 sequences, approximately 24% being singletons. These data also featured in a second study, about T cells expressing NK-cell markers.

The source material was CD4+ T cells sorted from blood. These receptors originate from a young woman in good health.

This clonotype was detected only a few times. The V gene is TRBV18, the J gene TRBJ2-7; 7 nucleotides align to TRBD1. CDR1 and CDR2 from the germline V gene are KGHSH and LQKENI. With 3 bases clipped from V and 4 bases from J, the junction kept 12 bases outside the gene matches. The CDR3 length is 16 residues. CDR3 in amino acids: CASSPLTGTETYEQYF. DNA of the CDR3: TGTGCCAGCTCACCGCTCACCGGGACAGAAACTTACGAGCAGTACTTC.

The rearrangement links TRBV3-1 to TRBJ2-4, with 12 positions matching TRBD1. Trimming at V came to 3 bases and at J to 9 bases, leaving 9 bases not matched to a gene. Per germline, CDR1 LGHDT and CDR2 YNNKEL (reference sequence). The CDR3 is 16 residues long. This chain's CDR3 is CASSQGTGGVLGIQYF. In DNA, the CDR3 is TGTGCCAGCAGCCAGGGGACAGGGGGCGTCTTAGGCATTCAGTACTTC.

This clonotype has more than one count but fewer than ten. This sequence joins TRBV21-1 and TRBJ2-5; the table's TRBD1 call for D was not verified on the DNA. TRBV21-1 is given as a pseudogene. CDR3 length equals 16 residues. CDR3 region: CASSKSESRPPETQYF. The CDR3 DNA reads as TGTGCCAGCAGCAAATCCGAGAGTCGCCCACCTGAGACCCAGTACTTC.

The V call is TRBV6-2 or TRBV6-3, the J call TRBJ2-4; either TRBD1 or TRBD2 may supply D (5 bases each). Germline-derived CDR1 and CDR2 are MNHEY and SVGEGT. The CDR3 consists of 17 residues. The germline V and J ends were trimmed by 2 bases and 1 base, with 15 bases remaining between them. The CDR3 nucleotides read TGTGCCAGCAGTTACGGTGGGGCCGGCGGGGCCAAAAACATTCAGTACTTC. The encoded protein is CASSYGGAGGAKNIQYF.

The table lists this clonotype with a few counts. This chain joins TRBV11-2 and TRBJ2-5; D gene unclear. The germline gives CDR1 SGHAT, CDR2 FQNNGV. The CDR3 has 18 amino acids. Trimming cost V 0 bases and J 2 bases, with 19 bases left between them. CDR3 loop: CASSLDGGWSAEQETQYF. Here the CDR3 DNA reads TGTGCCAGCAGCTTAGACGGTGGTTGGAGTGCAGAACAAGAGACCCAGTACTTC.

This clonotype was detected only a few times. J is TRBJ1-1 and V is TRBV29-1, with 9 bases matching TRBD1. With 8 bases clipped from V and 6 bases from J, the junction kept 4 bases outside the gene matches. The CDR3 runs 11 residues. CDR1 SQVTM and CDR2 ANQGSEA come from the germline V gene. CDR3: CSSGQGAEAFF. The DNA of the CDR3 is TGCAGCTCGGGACAGGGAGCTGAAGCTTTCTTT.

This clonotype was counted once. As DNA, the CDR3 is TGCGCCAGCAGCTTGGCCGTCGTAGCCTACAATGAGCAGTTCTTC. It specifies CASSLAVVAYNEQFF. This chain links TRBV5-1 with TRBJ2-1; no clear D gene. The V end was cut by 0 bases, the J end by 2 bases, with 9 bases between. Germline V gene sequence: CDR1 SGHRS, CDR2 YFSETQ. This CDR3 contains 15 residues.

There are a few counts of this clonotype. This chain connects TRBV9 to TRBJ1-1, with 8 bases lining up with TRBD1. CDR1 SGDLS and CDR2 YYNGEE come from the germline V gene. This CDR3 has 13 amino acids. Losses at the gene ends were 4 bases for V and 10 bases for J; bases not matched to a gene: 9. The CDR3 is CASSQNSGTGAFF. In DNA form, the CDR3 reads TGTGCCAGCAGCCAGAATTCCGGGACAGGAGCTTTCTTT. Using reference TRBV9 and TRBJ1-1 for the parts outside the CDR3, the full variable domain is DSGVTQTPKHLITATGQRVTLRCSPRSGDLSVYWYQQSLDQGLQFLIQYYNGEERAKGNILERFSAQQFPDLHSELNLSSLELGDSALYFCASSQNSGTGAFFGQGTRLTVV.

This clonotype was picked up a small number of times. The V and J genes are TRBV10-3 and TRBJ1-3; TRBD1 might be the D (5 bases). This CDR3 region has 14 residues. CDR1 is ENHRY and CDR2 is SYGVKD in the germline V gene. V was clipped by 10 bases and J by 1 base, with 14 bases between them. The CDR3 DNA is TGTGCCACGAAAGCTGGGGGATCTGGAAACACCATATATTTT. Amino acid sequence: CATKAGGSGNTIYF.

The J gene is TRBJ2-5, the V gene TRBV20-1; 13 positions match TRBD2. The CDR3 is 16 residues long. From germline, CDR1 is DFQATT and CDR2 SNEGSKA (reference sequence). With 4 bases clipped from V and 2 bases from J, the junction kept 7 bases outside the gene matches. The CDR3 region is CSATGTSGNPQETQYF. The CDR3 bases are TGCAGTGCTACCGGGACTAGCGGGAACCCTCAAGAGACCCAGTACTTC.

J is TRBJ2-5 and V is TRBV5-1; TRBD2 aligns across 10 bases. Germline CDR1 reads SGHRS; CDR2 reads YFSETQ. Trimming cost V 0 bases and J 2 bases; bases outside gene matches: 10. The CDR3 has 18 residues. CDR3 loop: CASSLAASGGNSQETQYF. The DNA for the CDR3 is TGCGCCAGCAGCTTGGCGGCTAGCGGGGGCAATTCACAAGAGACCCAGTACTTC.

The chain has TRBV29-1 and TRBJ2-7; TRBD2 matches at 8 bases. V trimming: 1 base; J trimming: 7 bases; junction bases outside the gene matches: 6. The CDR3 loop spans 13 amino acids. The germline gives CDR1 SQVTM, CDR2 ANQGSEA. CDR3 sequence reads: CSVEGLAGQEQYF. For the CDR3, the DNA is TGCAGCGTTGAAGGGCTAGCGGGCCAGGAGCAGTACTTC.

The chain recombines TRBV20-1 with TRBJ2-7; 8 bases are shared with TRBD2. Looked up from germline, CDR1 is DFQATT and CDR2 is SNEGSKA (reference sequence). The J segment lost 2 bases and the V segment lost 3 bases, leaving 3 bases of the junction unmatched. The CDR3 is 13 amino acids. As DNA, the CDR3 is TGCAGTGCTAGGGAGGGACTAGCCTACGAGCAGTACTTC. It translates to CSAREGLAYEQYF.